The next 15 T cell receptor beta chains were all read from a single sample in a study of T-cell memory formation after mild COVID-19. TCRdb ran MiXCR on the 5' RACE reads and lists one entry per CDR3 protein. The table lists 540,000 or so distinct CDR3 sequences, just over 20% of them singletons. Sequenced sample: PBMCs or a T cell subset sorted from them (not recorded which). These receptors came from an adult woman who had mild COVID-19 (a few samples of this study predate the infection). Cell type and time point are not known.

This clonotype has ten or more counts. The V gene is TRBV7-9, the J gene TRBJ2-7; the D call may be TRBD1 or TRBD2 (5 bases each). The CDR3 spans 14 residues. Trimming left V 5 bases short and J 4 bases short, with 15 bases between. Per the germline V gene, CDR1 is SEHNR and CDR2 is FQNEAQ (reference sequence). The CDR3 DNA reads TGTGCCAGCAGCCTCTCCGGGACGGGGTACGAGCAGTACTTC. As protein: CASSLSGTGYEQYF.

This clonotype was observed a handful of times. CDR3 loop: CASSLAGTVAEAFF. CDR3 DNA: TGCGCCAGCAGCTTGGCGGGGACAGTCGCTGAAGCTTTCTTT. V usage is TRBV5-1 and J usage is TRBJ1-1; the match to TRBD1 covers 7 bases. Germline CDR1 SGHRS, CDR2 YFSETQ. With V trimmed by 0 bases and J by 6 bases, 5 bases remained unmatched. The CDR3 extends over 14 amino acids.

This clonotype has a handful of counts. This chain uses TRBV15 with TRBJ2-1; tentatively, D is TRBD2 (5 bases). The CDR3 is 16 amino acids. Between the trimmed V and J ends, which lost 2 bases and 4 bases, there was a span of 15 bases. Germline V gene lookup returns CDR1 LNHNV and CDR2 YYDKDF (reference sequence). In DNA, the CDR3 is TGTGCCACCAGCAGACGTGGGAGCGGACCGTACAATGAGCAGTTCTTC. Residues: CATSRRGSGPYNEQFF.

CDR3: CASSSLTSGNTGELFF. In DNA form, the CDR3 reads TGTGCCAGCAGTTCCCTGACTAGCGGGAACACCGGGGAGCTGTTTTTT. The V call is TRBV6-2 or TRBV6-3, the J call TRBJ2-2; 9 bases match TRBD2. The CDR3 length is 16 residues. V lost 4 bases and J lost 1; bases outside the gene matches: 4. CDR1 is MNHEY and CDR2 is SVGEGT in the germline V gene.

In regard to this clonotype: Being one base from a much bigger clone, this may be a read error. CDR3 in amino acids: CDSSGLAGNNEQFF. CDR3 nucleotides: TGTGACAGCAGTGGACTAGCGGGCAACAATGAGCAGTTCTTC. This sequence joins TRBV6-5 and TRBJ2-1; 11 bases map to TRBD2. CDR1 and CDR2 from the germline V gene are MNHEY and SVGAGI. The CDR3 consists of 14 residues.

This clonotype came up a few times. The gene calls are TRBV5-1 and TRBJ2-5; unclear D gene. The CDR3 loop spans 17 amino acids. The V gene lost 0 bases and the J gene lost 0 bases, with 15 bases spanning the gap. Germline CDR1 SGHRS, CDR2 YFSETQ. In DNA, the CDR3 is TGCGCCAGCAGCTTGGGGCTACAAAAACAGTACCAAGAGACCCAGTACTTC. This gives the protein CASSLGLQKQYQETQYF.

Written as DNA, the CDR3 is TGTGCCAGCAGCTCACCGACAGGGGCAGGCACTGAAGCTTTCTTT. Its translation is CASSSPTGAGTEAFF. The chain combines TRBV7-9 with TRBJ1-1; 8 bases are shared with TRBD1. V lost 4 bases, J lost 4 bases, and 8 bases stayed unmatched. The length of the CDR3 is 15 residues. Germline V gene sequence: CDR1 SEHNR, CDR2 FQNEAQ (reference sequence).

The CDR3 loop is CASSIRKRVKDNEQFF. The CDR3 DNA sequence: TGTGCCAGTAGTATAAGAAAAAGGGTCAAAGACAATGAGCAGTTCTTC. The J gene is TRBJ2-1, the V gene TRBV19; D is unclear. The CDR3 contains 16 residues. V lost 2 bases, J lost 5 bases, and 16 bases lay in between. Germline values: CDR1 LNHDA, CDR2 SQIVND (reference sequence).

This clonotype was counted only a few times. The chain combines TRBV19 with TRBJ1-2; D is possibly TRBD1 (6 bases). The CDR3 loop spans 15 amino acids. Trimming pared 3 bases from V and 3 bases from J, leaving 14 bases between. Germline loops: CDR1 LNHDA, CDR2 SQIVND (reference sequence). The chain's CDR3 is CASSIVLQGDYGYTF. For the CDR3, the DNA is TGTGCCAGTAGTATTGTCTTACAGGGCGACTATGGCTACACCTTC.

The genes are TRBV18 and TRBJ2-1; 8 nucleotides align to TRBD2. The CDR3 extends over 15 amino acids. Germline CDR1 reads KGHSH; CDR2 reads LQKENI. The junction had 8 bases not matched to a gene; V was cut back by 4 bases and J by 6 bases. The CDR3 nucleotides are TGTGCCAGCTCACTGACGGGGGGGCCCGGCAATGAGCAGTTCTTC. Amino acids: CASSLTGGPGNEQFF.

The chain is built from TRBV30 and TRBJ2-2, with 8 bases that match TRBD2. The CDR3 contains 14 residues. Unmatched junction bases numbered 7, after V lost 3 bases and J lost 7 bases. The germline gives CDR1 GTSNPN, CDR2 SVGIG (reference sequence). The CDR3 loop is CAWRSGRASGELFF. CDR3 in DNA: TGTGCCTGGAGGTCCGGGAGGGCCAGCGGGGAGCTGTTTTTT.

This clonotype appeared a few times. This chain uses TRBV11-2 with TRBJ2-1; maybe TRBD2 (5 bases). The CDR3 runs to 13 residues. The V end was cut by 0 bases, the J end by 7 bases, with 7 bases between. Germline assignment: CDR1 SGHAT and CDR2 FQNNGV. This CDR3 reads CASSLDTGNEQFF. The DNA of the CDR3 is TGTGCCAGCAGCTTAGATACGGGGAATGAGCAGTTCTTC.

In its sample, this clonotype was seen many times. The CDR3 nucleotides read TGTGCCAGCGGACCGGACGGGGGCCCAGATACGCAGTATTTT. It encodes CASGPDGGPDTQYF. The genes are TRBV5-6 and TRBJ2-3; D tentatively fits TRBD1 or TRBD2 (6 bases each). V dropped 7 bases and J dropped 4 bases, with 16 bases sitting between them. Per germline, CDR1 SGHDT and CDR2 YYEEEE. The CDR3 is made up of 14 amino acids.

At least ten counts were recorded for this clonotype. The chain recombines TRBV9 with TRBJ2-7; D assignment may be TRBD1 or TRBD2 (5 bases each). There are 14 residues in the CDR3. Trimming removed 0 bases from V and 2 bases from J, with 9 bases in between. Germline-derived CDR1 and CDR2 are SGDLS and YYNGEE. The CDR3 DNA follows: TGTGCCAGCAGCGTAGATGGGACGGCCTACGAGCAGTACTTC. As protein: CASSVDGTAYEQYF.

The chain combines TRBV6-2 or TRBV6-3 with TRBJ2-3; D gene ambiguous. The CDR3 has 14 residues. V was clipped by 1 base and J by 4 bases, with 9 bases between them. Germline CDR1 is MNHEY and CDR2 is SVGEGT. The DNA for the CDR3 is TGTGCCAGCAGTTACTTTGGCCTTTCAGATACGCAGTATTTT. Protein product: CASSYFGLSDTQYF.